Following are 2 T cell receptor beta chains from one sample sequenced in a study of shared clonotypes between healthy human individuals. The table came from immunoSEQ multiplex PCR; TCRdb's copy has only in-frame clones and leaves some out. The sample lists 2,500,000 or so clones, 80% to 95% occurring once. Sequencing used naive CD4+ T cells from PBMCs. Regarding subset: CD45RA+ positively selected. The receptors were sampled from a man aged 18 to 30 in good health. Some clones in this sample may be carry-over from other donors' samples.

Details on this clone: The sample holds other DNA sequences that translate to the same CDR3. The rearrangement uses TRBV7-9 and TRBJ1-5; a possible D gene is TRBD1 (6 bases). Germline CDR1 reads SEHNR; CDR2 reads FQNEAQ (reference sequence). The CDR3 has 12 amino acids. V was pared by 4 bases and J by 5 bases, with 6 bases between. The CDR3 is CASSSGDQPQHF. The CDR3 nucleotides read TGTGCCAGCAGCTCAGGGGATCAGCCCCAGCATTTT. Supplemented by reference TRBV7-9 and TRBJ1-5, the full variable domain reads DTGVSQNPRHKITKRGQNVTFRCDPISEHNRLYWYRQTLGQGPEFLTYFQNEAQLEKSRLLSDRFSAERPKGSFSTLEIQRTEQGDSAMYLCASSSGDQPQHFGDGTRLSIL.

The chain couples TRBV6-5 to TRBJ1-4; unclear D gene. This CDR3 spans 14 amino acids. V was shortened by 4 bases and J by 0 bases, with 6 bases between the two germline ends. CDR1 is MNHEY, CDR2 SVGAGI, per germline. The CDR3 region has the DNA TGTGCCAGCAGTTCAATTGCAACTAATGAAAAACTGTTTTTT. Its protein is CASSSIATNEKLFF.